Below, 20 T cell receptor beta chains from the same sample are listed, as sequenced in a study of cytomegalovirus exposure and HLA in healthy donors. The study ran its PCR with 60 Vbeta and 13 Jbeta primers. TCRdb's table, derived via immunoSEQ multiplex PCR, lists solely in-frame clones and lacks some. The table has some 130,000 clones, less than 80% seen once; the top ten hold 6.5% to 8%. Specimen: PBMCs. These receptor sequences come from a man in his forties or fifties in good health and CMV-seropositive.

The chain joins TRBV5-1 to TRBJ2-7; 7 nucleotides align to TRBD2. This CDR3 has 14 amino acids. Germline CDR1 is SGHRS and CDR2 is YFSETQ. The V gene end was trimmed by 2 bases and the J gene end by 3 bases; junction bases not matched to a gene: 5. The CDR3 spells CASSLIGLDYEQYF. As DNA, the CDR3 is TGCGCCAGCAGCTTAATAGGACTAGACTACGAGCAGTACTTC. The variable domain in full, with the rest retrieved from reference TRBV5-1 and TRBJ2-7, is KAGVTQTPRYLIKTRGQQVTLSCSPISGHRSVSWYQQTPGQGLQFLFEYFSETQRNKGNFPGRFSGRQFSNSRSEMNVSTLELGDSALYLCASSLIGLDYEQYFGPGTRLTVT.

Regarding this clone: Other DNA variants within this sample encode the same CDR3. V gene TRBV30 combines with J gene TRBJ2-2, with D possibly being TRBD2 (6 bases). Germline assignment: CDR1 GTSNPN and CDR2 SVGIG (reference sequence). This CDR3 has 12 amino acids. Trimming shortened V by 0 bases and J by 7 bases, and 6 bases separated the two germline ends. The CDR3 coding sequence is TGTGCCTGGAGTGTCGGGGGCGGGGAGCTGTTTTTT. Protein: CAWSVGGGELFF.

The chain links TRBV4-1 to TRBJ2-7, with 7 bases identical to TRBD2. Germline CDR1 reads MGHRA; CDR2 reads YSYEKL. This CDR3 contains 15 residues. Trimming at V came to 0 bases and at J to 5 bases, leaving 7 bases not matched to a gene. This CDR3 reads CASSQDLRTRNEQYF. As DNA, the CDR3 is TGCGCCAGCAGCCAAGATCTTAGGACTAGAAACGAGCAGTACTTC.

Notes on this clone: The junction does not match germline at one end; this may be a read error. The CDR3 loop is CASSTDRRSFNEQFF. DNA of the CDR3: TGCGCCAGCAGCACCGACAGGCGATCCTTCAATGAGCAGTTCTTC. The chain is built from TRBV5-1 and TRBJ2-1; perhaps TRBD1 as D (6 bases). The CDR3 consists of 15 residues. Germline V gives CDR1 SGHRS, CDR2 YFSETQ.

The V gene is TRBV30, the J gene TRBJ2-7; 7 positions agree with TRBD2. The CDR3 sequence is 13 residues long. Germline lookup yields CDR1 GTSNPN and CDR2 SVGIG (reference sequence). V was clipped by 4 bases and J by 0 bases; unmatched bases: 3. The CDR3 bases are TGTGCCTGGATCGAGCGGGGCTCCTACGAGCAGTACTTC. This sequence encodes CAWIERGSYEQYF.

The V gene is TRBV5-6, the J gene TRBJ1-5; no clear D gene. V was clipped by 1 base and J by 4 bases, with 12 bases between them. The germline V gene encodes CDR1 SGHDT and CDR2 YYEEEE. This CDR3 is built from 15 residues. The CDR3 DNA is TGTGCCAGCAGCTTGAGCACCCTTTTGAATCAGCCCCAGCATTTT. Protein product: CASSLSTLLNQPQHF.

This rearrangement joins TRBV4-1 to TRBJ2-7, with TRBD1 matching over 8 bases. Germline CDR1 reads MGHRA; CDR2 reads YSYEKL. J gave up 3 bases and V 4 bases, and 2 bases lay outside the gene matches. The CDR3 consists of 13 residues. The CDR3 protein is CASSLGQGYEQYF. As DNA, the CDR3 is TGCGCCAGCAGCCTCGGACAGGGCTACGAGCAGTACTTC.

The CDR3 is CASSTEGRGQPQHF. The CDR3 nucleotides read TGCGCCAGCAGCACCGAAGGCAGGGGACAGCCCCAGCATTTT. The rearrangement uses TRBV5-1 and TRBJ1-5; D might be TRBD1 (6 bases). This CDR3 is built from 14 residues. The V gene lost 4 bases and the J gene lost 7 bases, with 15 bases spanning the gap. CDR1 and CDR2 (germline): SGHRS, YFSETQ.

This chain joins TRBV10-2 and TRBJ1-3; TRBD1 agrees at 7 bases. CDR3 length: 14 amino acids. V shed 6 bases, J shed 0 bases, and the junction held 2 bases outside the gene matches. Per the germline V gene, CDR1 is WSHSY and CDR2 is SAAADI. CDR3: CASRDRYSGNTIYF. CDR3 bases: TGCGCCAGCAGGGACAGGTACTCTGGAAACACCATATATTTT.

The gene calls are TRBV5-1 and TRBJ2-5; tentatively, D is TRBD1 (5 bases). The CDR3 runs to 14 residues. V lost 0 bases to trimming and J lost 1 base, with 7 bases between them. Germline values: CDR1 SGHRS, CDR2 YFSETQ. The CDR3 sequence is CASSLGQLQETQYF. The CDR3, as DNA: TGCGCCAGCAGCTTGGGACAGCTCCAAGAGACCCAGTACTTC.

The chain combines TRBV11-2 with TRBJ1-1; D gene uncertain. Germline V lookup: CDR1 SGHAT, CDR2 FQNNGV. CDR3 length equals 15 residues. The V and J ends lost 2 bases and 0 bases respectively, with 10 bases between them. The CDR3 loop reads CASSLQAVLNTEAFF. CDR3 coding DNA: TGTGCCAGCAGCTTACAGGCTGTTCTGAACACTGAAGCTTTCTTT.

The genes are TRBV28 and TRBJ1-1, with 10 bases fitting TRBD1. The ends lost 4 bases at V and 5 bases at J; junction bases unmatched: 1. Germline-derived CDR1 and CDR2 are MDHEN and SYDVKM. CDR3 length: 13 residues. CDR3 sequence (DNA): TGTGCCAGCAGTTGGACAGGGGGAACTGAAGCTTTCTTT. Translating gives CASSWTGGTEAFF.

The chain couples TRBV27 to TRBJ2-7; 9 positions agree with TRBD2. The CDR3 is made up of 15 amino acids. The J segment lost 3 bases and the V segment lost 5 bases, leaving 8 bases of the junction unmatched. The germline V gene encodes CDR1 MNHEY and CDR2 SMNVEV (reference sequence). The CDR3 region is CASSPRGAGGYEQYF. In nucleotides, the CDR3 is TGTGCCAGCAGTCCCAGGGGAGCGGGAGGCTACGAGCAGTACTTC.

The V gene is TRBV30, the J gene TRBJ1-5; TRBD1 aligns across 7 bases. Per the germline V gene, CDR1 is GTSNPN and CDR2 is SVGIG (reference sequence). The length of the CDR3 is 17 residues. V trimming: 0 bases; J trimming: 3 bases; junction bases outside the gene matches: 11. In nucleotides, the CDR3 is TGTGCCTGGAGTGTACGGTTTGGCAGGGGGTTCAATCAGCCCCAGCATTTT. It translates to CAWSVRFGRGFNQPQHF.

This rearrangement joins TRBV7-9 to TRBJ2-1; 14 positions agree with TRBD2. The trim removed 3 bases at V and 2 bases at J, leaving 3 bases unmatched. The CDR3 runs 17 residues. Germline lookup yields CDR1 SEHNR and CDR2 FQNEAQ (reference sequence). CDR3: CASSLAGLAGAYNEQFF. DNA of the CDR3: TGTGCCAGCAGCTTGGCGGGACTAGCGGGGGCCTACAATGAGCAGTTCTTC.

In its sample, this clone was seen a few times. V gene TRBV7-9 combines with J gene TRBJ2-5; possibly TRBD1 for D (5 bases). The V gene lost 6 bases and the J gene lost 2 bases, with 13 bases spanning the gap. The CDR3 contains 14 residues. The germline V gene has CDR1 SEHNR and CDR2 FQNEAQ (reference sequence). The CDR3 DNA follows: TGTGCCAGCAGTCCCCAAGGGGCTCAAGAGACCCAGTACTTC. This sequence encodes CASSPQGAQETQYF.

The chain is built from TRBV5-6 and TRBJ1-2, with TRBD1 matching 8 bases. V shed 3 bases and J 7 bases; nucleotides not matched to a gene: 2. Germline assignment: CDR1 SGHDT and CDR2 YYEEEE. The CDR3 is made up of 12 amino acids. The CDR3 DNA reads TGTGCCAGCAGCTACAGGGGGACTGGCTACACCTTC. As protein: CASSYRGTGYTF.

This clone was counted between two and nine times. The chain couples TRBV2 to TRBJ1-6; D not resolved. Germline CDR1 is SNHLY and CDR2 is FYNNEI. The V end was cut by 1 base, the J end by 4 bases, with 5 bases between. The CDR3 consists of 14 residues. CDR3 region: CASSEVTYNSPLHF. CDR3 DNA: TGTGCCAGCAGTGAAGTGACATATAATTCACCCCTCCACTTT.

Comments on this clone: The same CDR3 arises from other DNA sequences in this sample as well. The chain is built from TRBV28 and TRBJ2-2; 8 nucleotides agree with TRBD2. This CDR3 has 17 amino acids. Per the germline V gene, CDR1 is MDHEN and CDR2 is SYDVKM. The trim removed 3 bases at V and 3 bases at J, leaving 9 bases unmatched. In DNA, the CDR3 is TGTGCCAGCAGTTTCGAGCTAGCGGGTAGCTACACCGGGGAGCTGTTTTTT. Encoded protein: CASSFELAGSYTGELFF.

This clone was counted between two and nine times. This chain joins TRBV21-1 and TRBJ1-5; whether TRBD1, the table's D call, matches the DNA was not checked. TRBV21-1 is a pseudogene locus. This CDR3 comprises 16 residues. The CDR3 is CASSKGRTASNQPQHF. CDR3 bases: TGTGCCAGCAGCAAAGGCAGGACAGCCAGTAATCAGCCCCAGCATTTT.